The entry that follows covers one T cell receptor beta chain sequence. Original processing methods: Amplifying reference gene primers gave estimates of nucleated cell counts. TCRdb's table, derived via immunoSEQ multiplex PCR, lists solely in-frame clones and lacks some. V and J calls and clone size are copied from that table; D and trimming were computed from the DNA. Of just under 85,000 clones listed, about four fifths are singletons. This specimen belongs to a study of blood T cell repertoires in COVID-19. Study information: Spain, Italy and the United States supplied samples that represented acute and convalescent COVID-19. T cells, B-cell-depleted T cells, or PBMCs provided the cDNA or gDNA that served as material.

Germline-derived CDR1 and CDR2 are ENHRY and SYGVKD. The CDR3 is 14 amino acids. V trimming: 4 bases; J trimming: 9 bases; junction bases outside the gene matches: 6. The receptor's source is a woman aged 55-69 years with acute or convalescent COVID-19. The gene calls are TRBV10-3 and TRBJ2-1; TRBD2 matches 10 bases. Input material: peripheral blood. The CDR3 loop reads CAISVEREGGEQFF. The DNA for the CDR3 is TGTGCCATCAGTGTGGAGCGGGAGGGAGGTGAGCAGTTCTTC.